A selection of T cell receptor beta chains follows, all from one sample in a study of a mutant IDH1 vaccine in newly diagnosed glioma. Sequenced by immunoSEQ multiplex PCR; TCRdb stores in-frame clones only, minus some. The profile shows around 54,000 clones, about 82% of them singletons. This specimen was PBMCs, taken from a glioma patient treated with radiotherapy, temozolomide or both. The receptors were gathered from a man aged 18 to 35 with glioma. Both conserved end residues are part of each CDR3.

j_call	v_call	cdr3_aa
TRBJ2-3	TRBV20-1	CSASRQDTQYF
TRBJ2-2	TRBV5-1	CASRSVLAAGELFF
TRBJ1-1	TRBV2	CASSEAARGYGTEAFF
TRBJ1-5	TRBV9	CASSVVGLYQPQHF
TRBJ1-4	TRBV7-9	CASSLGTGETNEKLFF
TRBJ2-7	TRBV19	CASSIGAGETYEQYF
TRBJ2-7	TRBV15	CATSLDSYTYEQYF
TRBJ1-4	TRBV7-9	CASSRPDRASNEKLFF
TRBJ1-2	TRBV27	CASSSRGALGYGYTF
TRBJ2-3	TRBV7-2	CASSLSRTGGNSLTDTQYF
TRBJ1-1	TRBV6-5	CASSSQGADGTEAFF
TRBJ1-5	TRBV7-2	CASSSPPQPQHF
TRBJ1-1	TRBV7-9	CASSLTRVGTEAFF
TRBJ2-7	TRBV7-9	CASSSTSGGSYEQYF
TRBJ2-5	TRBV6-6	CASSYLSGRAETQYF
TRBJ2-7	TRBV5-4	CASSSPGQGFYEQYF
TRBJ1-5	TRBV6-5	CASSRYRESNQPQHF
TRBJ1-6	TRBV6-5	CASRYRGRNSPLHF
TRBJ1-5	TRBV19	CASSILGHSNQPQHF
TRBJ1-1	TRBV7-8	CASSLDSPNTSEAFF
TRBJ1-2	TRBV7-9	CASRRGTNYGYTF
TRBJ1-2	TRBV7-2	CASSLRRGGGYTF
TRBJ1-4	TRBV4-3	CASARTGRNEKLFF
TRBJ1-3	TRBV9	CASSPRQGSGNTIYF
TRBJ1-3	TRBV19	CASSIDLIGYSGNTIYF
TRBJ2-4	TRBV4-3	CASTPDRAGRNIQYF
TRBJ1-1	TRBV6-1	CASSERTYRVGMKTEAFF
TRBJ1-5	TRBV19	CASSIVTFSNQPQHF
TRBJ2-1	TRBV30	CAWSVPRQGRGGEQFF
TRBJ2-2	TRBV19	CAGGPGAGELFF
TRBJ2-3	TRBV5-1	CASRGGLSTDTQYF
TRBJ1-1	TRBV30	CAWSDWQGTEAFF
TRBJ2-7	TRBV7-2	CASSLYKAGGPYEQYF
TRBJ2-1	TRBV7-9	CASSPGFF
TRBJ1-6	TRBV5-1	CASSLEFTGSSPLHF
TRBJ2-4	TRBV29-1	CSVEDPSGTDLNIQYF
TRBJ1-1	TRBV5-1	CASSLVGGLVNTEAFF
TRBJ1-1	TRBV11-2	CASSLGPTEAFF
TRBJ1-1	TRBV6-6	CASSYPPDSYTEAFF
TRBJ1-1	TRBV2	CASSDNWGTEAFF
TRBJ2-6	TRBV15	CATSSNKGGSGANVLTF
TRBJ2-7	TRBV12-1	CASSSGPKVYEQYF
TRBJ1-1	TRBV4-3	CASSQEKVRDEAFF
TRBJ2-7	TRBV7-8	CASSAPGTYHEQYF
TRBJ2-5	TRBV6-1	CASSSMRETQYF